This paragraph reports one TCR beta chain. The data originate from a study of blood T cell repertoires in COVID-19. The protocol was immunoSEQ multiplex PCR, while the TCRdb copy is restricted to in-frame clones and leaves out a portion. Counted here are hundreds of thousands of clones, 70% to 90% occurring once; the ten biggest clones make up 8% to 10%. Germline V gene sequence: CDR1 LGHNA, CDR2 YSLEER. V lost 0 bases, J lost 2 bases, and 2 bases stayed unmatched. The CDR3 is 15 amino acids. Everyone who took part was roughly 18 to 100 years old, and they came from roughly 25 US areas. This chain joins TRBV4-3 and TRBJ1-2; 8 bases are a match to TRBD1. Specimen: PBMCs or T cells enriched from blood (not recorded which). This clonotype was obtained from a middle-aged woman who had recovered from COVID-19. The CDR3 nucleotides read TGCGCCAGCAGCCAAGATACAGGGGGAAACTATGGCTACACCTTC. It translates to CASSQDTGGNYGYTF.